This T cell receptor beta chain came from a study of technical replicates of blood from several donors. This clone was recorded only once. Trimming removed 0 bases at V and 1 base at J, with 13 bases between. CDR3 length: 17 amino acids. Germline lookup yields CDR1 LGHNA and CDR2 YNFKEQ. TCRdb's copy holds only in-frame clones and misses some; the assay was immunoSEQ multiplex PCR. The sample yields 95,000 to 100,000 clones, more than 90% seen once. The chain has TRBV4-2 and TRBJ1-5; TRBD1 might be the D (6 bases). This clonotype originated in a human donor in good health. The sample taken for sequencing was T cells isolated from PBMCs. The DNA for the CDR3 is TGTGCCAGCAGCCAAGATGAGGCAGGGGTAAGCAATCAGCCCCAGCATTTT. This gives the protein CASSQDEAGVSNQPQHF.